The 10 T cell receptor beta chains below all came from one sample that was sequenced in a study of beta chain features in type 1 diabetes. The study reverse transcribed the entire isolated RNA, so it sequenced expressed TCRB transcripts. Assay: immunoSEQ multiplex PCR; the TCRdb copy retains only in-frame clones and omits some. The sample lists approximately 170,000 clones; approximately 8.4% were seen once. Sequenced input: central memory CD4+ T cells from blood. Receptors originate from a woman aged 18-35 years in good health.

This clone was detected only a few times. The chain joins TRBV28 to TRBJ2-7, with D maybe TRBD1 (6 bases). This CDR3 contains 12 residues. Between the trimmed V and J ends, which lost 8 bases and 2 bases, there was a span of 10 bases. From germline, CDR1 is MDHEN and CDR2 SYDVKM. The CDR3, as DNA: TGTGCCAGCTGGGGGCCACCCTACGAGCAGTACTTC. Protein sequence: CASWGPPYEQYF. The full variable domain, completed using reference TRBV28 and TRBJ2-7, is DVKVTQSSRYLVKRTGEKVFLECVQDMDHENMFWYRQDPGLGLRLIYFSYDVKMKEKGDIPEGYSVSREKKERFSLILESASTNQTSMYLCASWGPPYEQYFGPGTRLTVT.

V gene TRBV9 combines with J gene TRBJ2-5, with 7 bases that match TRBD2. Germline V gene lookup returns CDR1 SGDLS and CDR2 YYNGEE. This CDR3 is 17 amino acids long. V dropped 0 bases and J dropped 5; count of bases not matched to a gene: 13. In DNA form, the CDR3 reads TGTGCCAGCAGCGTAGAACCGGGGGGTCGACTTCTGGAGACCCAGTACTTC. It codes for CASSVEPGGRLLETQYF.

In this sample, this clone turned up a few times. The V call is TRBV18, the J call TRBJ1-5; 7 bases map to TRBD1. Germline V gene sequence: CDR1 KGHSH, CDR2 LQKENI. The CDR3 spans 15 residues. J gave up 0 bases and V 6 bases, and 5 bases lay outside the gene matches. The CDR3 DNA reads TGTGCCAGCTCTGGACAGGCGAATAGCAATCAGCCCCAGCATTTT. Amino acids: CASSGQANSNQPQHF.

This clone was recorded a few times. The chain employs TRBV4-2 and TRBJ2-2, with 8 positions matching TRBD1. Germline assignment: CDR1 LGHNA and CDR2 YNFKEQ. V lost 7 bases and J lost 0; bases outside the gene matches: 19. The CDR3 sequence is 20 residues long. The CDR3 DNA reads TGTGCCAGCAACCCTCACCCCGGGACAGGTCTCTCTTCGAACACCGGGGAGCTGTTTTTT. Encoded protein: CASNPHPGTGLSSNTGELFF.

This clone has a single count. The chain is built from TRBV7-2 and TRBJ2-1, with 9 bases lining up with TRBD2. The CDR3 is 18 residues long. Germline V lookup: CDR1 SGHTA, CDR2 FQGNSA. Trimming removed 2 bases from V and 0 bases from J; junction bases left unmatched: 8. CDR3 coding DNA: TGTGCCAGCAGCTTAAATCCGGCGCGGGGGGGCTCCTACAATGAGCAGTTCTTC. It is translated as CASSLNPARGGSYNEQFF.

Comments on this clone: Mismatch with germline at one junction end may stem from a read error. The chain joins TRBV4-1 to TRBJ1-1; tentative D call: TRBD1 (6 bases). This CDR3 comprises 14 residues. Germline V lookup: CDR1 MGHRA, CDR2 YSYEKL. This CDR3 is CASSRAGVDTEAFF. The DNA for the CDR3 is TGTGCCAGCAGCCGAGCAGGGGTGGACACTGAAGCTTTCTTT.

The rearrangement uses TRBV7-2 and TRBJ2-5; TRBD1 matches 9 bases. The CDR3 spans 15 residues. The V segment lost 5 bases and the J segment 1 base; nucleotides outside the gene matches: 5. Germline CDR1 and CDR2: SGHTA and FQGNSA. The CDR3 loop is CASSQMGQGQETQYF. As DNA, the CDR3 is TGTGCCAGCAGCCAGATGGGACAGGGCCAAGAGACCCAGTACTTC.

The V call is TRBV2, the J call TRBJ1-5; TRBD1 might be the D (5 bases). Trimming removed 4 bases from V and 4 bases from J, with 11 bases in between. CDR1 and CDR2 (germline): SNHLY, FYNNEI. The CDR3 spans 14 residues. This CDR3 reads CASSGEQGNQPQHF. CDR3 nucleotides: TGTGCCAGCAGTGGAGAGCAGGGAAATCAGCCCCAGCATTTT.

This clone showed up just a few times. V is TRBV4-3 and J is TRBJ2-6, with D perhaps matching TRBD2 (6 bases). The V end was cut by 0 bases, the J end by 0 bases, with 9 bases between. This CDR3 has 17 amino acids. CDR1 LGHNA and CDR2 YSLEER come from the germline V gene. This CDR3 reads CASSQDRRASGANVLTF. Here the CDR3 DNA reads TGCGCCAGCAGCCAAGATCGGAGGGCCTCTGGGGCCAACGTCCTGACTTTC.

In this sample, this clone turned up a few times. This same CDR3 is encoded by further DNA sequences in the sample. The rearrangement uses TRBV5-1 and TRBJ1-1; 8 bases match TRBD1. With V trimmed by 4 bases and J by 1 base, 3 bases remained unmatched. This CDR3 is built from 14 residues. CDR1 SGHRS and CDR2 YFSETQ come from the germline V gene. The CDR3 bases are TGCGCCAGCAGCGCCGGGACAGGGAACACTGAAGCTTTCTTT. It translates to CASSAGTGNTEAFF.